This TCR beta chain was identified in a study of shared clonotypes between healthy human individuals. A word on this clone: What it recognizes is unknown. Other DNA sequences in this sample translate to the same CDR3.

General study points: Deeper or shallower sequencing was expected to change how clonotypes are shared among donors. In having few donors, the study represented limited genetic and exposure-history diversity.

In germline, CDR1 is MNHEY, CDR2 SVGAGI. The V and J ends lost 5 bases and 6 bases, in that order; junction bases with no gene match: 5. This CDR3 has 15 amino acids. Samples underwent the assay at deep level. Replicate PCRs for sorted subsets used around 200 ng DNA; this equaled around 29,000 T cell genomes. The assay was immunoSEQ multiplex PCR, and TCRdb's table has in-frame clones only and misses some. This sample has approximately 2.3 million clones, with approximately 93% found just once. Sequencing was performed on naive CD4+ T cells from PBMCs. The sample's subset: CD45RA+ positively selected. The chain is built from TRBV6-5 and TRBJ2-2, with TRBD1 matching 11 bases. The receptor comes from a man in his late teens or twenties in good health. Some clones in this sample may be carry-over from other donors' samples. The CDR3 loop reads CASSPDRGRAGELFF. The DNA of the CDR3 is TGTGCCAGCAGTCCGGACAGGGGGCGCGCCGGGGAGCTGTTTTTT.